Each of the 2 T cell receptor beta chains below was sequenced from the same sample in a study of vaccination and CD4 T cells after COVID-19. Sample treatment: roughly ten-day PBMC culture with coronavirus spike peptide pools or control peptides (ViraFEST assay). According to the study, CD4+ T cells from the unexposed donor were gathered ahead of the COVID-19 pandemic (2011-2018). No cognate antigen is known for these TCRs. Sequencing of DNA taken from cultured CD4+ T cells relied on the Oncomine TCR Beta short-read assay. Genomic DNA was drawn out of CD4+ T cells grown in culture. TCRdb fed the PCR reads into MiXCR, producing one record per CDR3 protein. The sample contains thousands of distinct CDR3 sequences, roughly 30% of which appear only once. The specimen was CD4+ T cells from blood, cultured in vitro. The receptor set was obtained from a human donor in good health.

J is TRBJ2-3 and V is TRBV12-3 or TRBV12-4; TRBD2 might be the D (5 bases). V was pared by 6 bases and J by 1 base, with 11 bases between. The CDR3 is 14 amino acids. Written as DNA, the CDR3 is TGTGCCAGCAGCCCGGCGGGTGGCACAGATACGCAGTATTTT. It yields the protein CASSPAGGTDTQYF.

This clonotype has just a few counts. The genes are TRBV12-3 or TRBV12-4 and TRBJ2-5; perhaps TRBD2 as D (6 bases). The CDR3 is made up of 14 amino acids. Trimming cost V 3 bases and J 2 bases, with 10 bases left between them. The CDR3: CASSLNAGQETQYF. DNA of the CDR3: TGTGCCAGCAGTTTGAACGCGGGACAAGAGACCCAGTACTTC.